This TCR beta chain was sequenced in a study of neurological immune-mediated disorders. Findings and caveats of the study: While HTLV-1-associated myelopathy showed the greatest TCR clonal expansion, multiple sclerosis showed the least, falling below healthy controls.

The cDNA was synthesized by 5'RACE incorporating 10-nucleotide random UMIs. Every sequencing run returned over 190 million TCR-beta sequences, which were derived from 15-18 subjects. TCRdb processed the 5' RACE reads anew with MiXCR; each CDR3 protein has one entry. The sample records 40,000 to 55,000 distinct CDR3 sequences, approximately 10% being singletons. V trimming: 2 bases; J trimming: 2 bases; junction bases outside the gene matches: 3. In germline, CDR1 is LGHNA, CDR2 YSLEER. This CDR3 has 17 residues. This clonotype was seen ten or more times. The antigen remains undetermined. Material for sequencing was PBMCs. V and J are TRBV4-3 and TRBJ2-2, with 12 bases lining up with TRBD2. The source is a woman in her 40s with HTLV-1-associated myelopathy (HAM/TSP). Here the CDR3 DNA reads TGCGCCAGCAGCCAACTAGCGGGGGGGTTAAACACCGGGGAGCTGTTTTTT. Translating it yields CASSQLAGGLNTGELFF.